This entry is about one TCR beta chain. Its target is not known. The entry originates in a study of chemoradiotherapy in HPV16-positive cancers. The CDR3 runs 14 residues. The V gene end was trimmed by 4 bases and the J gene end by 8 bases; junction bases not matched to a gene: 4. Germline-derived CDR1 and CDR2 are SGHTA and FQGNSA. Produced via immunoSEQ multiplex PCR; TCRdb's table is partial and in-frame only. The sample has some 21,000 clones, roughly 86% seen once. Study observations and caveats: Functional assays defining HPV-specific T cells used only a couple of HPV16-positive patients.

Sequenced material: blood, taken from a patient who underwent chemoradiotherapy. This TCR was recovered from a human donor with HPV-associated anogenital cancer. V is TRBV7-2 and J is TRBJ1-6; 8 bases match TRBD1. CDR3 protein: CASSYGTGHSPLHF. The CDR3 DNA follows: TGTGCCAGCAGCTATGGGACAGGCCATTCACCCCTCCACTTT. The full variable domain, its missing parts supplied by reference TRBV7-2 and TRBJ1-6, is GAGVSQSPSNKVTEKGKDVELRCDPISGHTALYWYRQSLGQGLEFLIYFQGNSAPDKSGLPSDRFSAERTGGSVSTLTIQRTQQEDSAVYLCASSYGTGHSPLHFGNGTRLTVT.